Each of the 30 T cell receptor beta chains below was sequenced from the same sample in a study of cytomegalovirus exposure and HLA in healthy donors. PCR was performed using 60 Vbeta and 13 Jbeta primers. Data came from immunoSEQ multiplex PCR; TCRdb stores just in-frame clones and leaves some out. Of 90,000 to 110,000 clones in the sample, about 70% were seen once. Input material: PBMCs. All receptors derive from a man aged 25 to 40 in good health and CMV-seronegative.

The CDR3 spells CASSLAGVGTQYF. The CDR3 DNA sequence: TGTGCCAGCAGCTTAGCGGGGGTAGGGACCCAGTACTTC. The chain is built from TRBV11-3 and TRBJ2-5; D possibly corresponds to TRBD2 (6 bases). V was cut by 1 base and J by 7 bases, with 10 bases left in between. The CDR3 extends over 13 amino acids. Per the germline V gene, CDR1 is SGHNT and CDR2 is YENEEA.

This chain connects TRBV6-5 to TRBJ1-2; D remains unclear. CDR1 and CDR2 (germline): MNHEY, SVGAGI. The CDR3 is 15 amino acids. V shed 2 bases and J shed 2 bases, with 12 bases lying between them. The CDR3 loop reads CASSYRAGLNYGYTF. CDR3 bases: TGTGCCAGCAGTTACCGGGCGGGGTTGAACTATGGCTACACCTTC.

The J gene is TRBJ2-3, the V gene TRBV5-4; 9 bases match TRBD2. CDR1 and CDR2 (germline): SGHNT, YYREEE (reference sequence). This CDR3 is 13 amino acids long. J lost 0 bases, V lost 10 bases, and 3 bases had no gene match. The chain's CDR3 is CALAGASTDTQYF. CDR3 nucleotides: TGTGCCTTAGCGGGAGCTAGCACAGATACGCAGTATTTT.

The V call is TRBV13, the J call TRBJ1-1, with D unresolved. This CDR3 has 15 amino acids. Germline V gene data show CDR1 as PRHDT and CDR2 as FYEKMQ (reference sequence). Trimming removed 0 bases at V and 0 bases at J, with 8 bases between. The CDR3 DNA reads as TGTGCCAGCAGCTTAGGCCGCTTAGTGAACACTGAAGCTTTCTTT. It codes for CASSLGRLVNTEAFF.

This chain links TRBV5-4 with TRBJ1-1; 7 positions agree with TRBD1. Germline V lookup: CDR1 SGHNT, CDR2 YYREEE (reference sequence). Losses at the gene ends were 0 bases for V and 3 bases for J; bases not matched to a gene: 5. This CDR3 is 15 amino acids long. CDR3 DNA: TGTGCCAGCAGCTTGGGTGCAGGGGGTTACACTGAAGCTTTCTTT. The encoded protein is CASSLGAGGYTEAFF.

Comment on this clone: Other DNA sequences from this sample encode an identical CDR3 as well. The rearrangement uses TRBV19 and TRBJ1-3, with 7 positions matching TRBD1. V lost 1 base to trimming and J lost 0 bases; unmatched junction nucleotides: 12. CDR3 size: 19 residues. Germline V gene data show CDR1 as LNHDA and CDR2 as SQIVND (reference sequence). The CDR3 DNA follows: TGTGCCAGTAGTATAGCATCTGTGGGACAGCTCTCCTCTGGAAACACCATATATTTT. Translating gives CASSIASVGQLSSGNTIYF. The full variable domain, its missing parts supplied by reference TRBV19 and TRBJ1-3, is DGGITQSPKYLFRKEGQNVTLSCEQNLNHDAMYWYRQDPGQGLRLIYYSQIVNDFQKGDIAEGYSVSREKKESFPLTVTSAQKNPTAFYLCASSIASVGQLSSGNTIYFGEGSWLTVV.

The V gene is TRBV4-1, the J gene TRBJ2-3, with D hard to call. CDR3 length: 14 residues. Trimming removed 0 bases at V and 0 bases at J, with 4 bases between. The germline V gene encodes CDR1 MGHRA and CDR2 YSYEKL. CDR3 loop: CASSQDPSTDTQYF. The DNA of the CDR3 is TGCGCCAGCAGCCAAGACCCTAGCACAGATACGCAGTATTTT.

The chain joins TRBV27 to TRBJ2-7; the D gene is possibly TRBD1 (6 bases). Trimming stripped 6 bases from V and 7 bases from J, with 19 bases between. The CDR3 extends over 14 amino acids. Germline V gene lookup returns CDR1 MNHEY and CDR2 SMNVEV (reference sequence). The CDR3 DNA reads as TGTGCCAGCAGCCTTGGACAGATTATGGGTGAGCAGTACTTC. This translates into CASSLGQIMGEQYF.

The chain has TRBV5-1 and TRBJ2-1, with 11 bases fitting TRBD2. The CDR3 is 15 amino acids. Looked up from germline, CDR1 is SGHRS and CDR2 is YFSETQ. Losses at the gene ends were 0 bases for V and 14 bases for J; bases not matched to a gene: 10. The CDR3 sequence: CASSLGLAGTRSEFF. CDR3 nucleotides: TGCGCCAGCAGCTTGGGACTAGCGGGGACCCGTTCGGAGTTCTTC.

The chain joins TRBV6-5 to TRBJ2-7; TRBD1 aligns across 10 bases. J gave up 3 bases and V 0 bases, and 5 bases lay outside the gene matches. This CDR3 contains 16 residues. Germline lookup yields CDR1 MNHEY and CDR2 SVGAGI. The CDR3 is CASSYSGQGRLYEQYF. CDR3 coding DNA: TGTGCCAGCAGTTACTCGGGACAGGGGCGCCTCTACGAGCAGTACTTC.

The chain recombines TRBV7-2 with TRBJ2-1, with D possibly matching TRBD2 (5 bases). The CDR3 runs to 14 residues. Germline V gives CDR1 SGHTA, CDR2 FQGNSA. V was clipped by 11 bases and J by 0 bases, with 14 bases between them. The chain's CDR3 is CALTGGDSYNEQFF. The CDR3 DNA is TGTGCCCTGACCGGAGGCGACTCCTACAATGAGCAGTTCTTC.

V and J are TRBV28 and TRBJ1-2, with D possibly matching TRBD1 (6 bases). The V gene's germline CDR1 is MDHEN and CDR2 SYDVKM. This CDR3 has 13 residues. Deletions cut 10 bases from V and 7 bases from J, with 19 bases between. CDR3 amino acids: CATTVGVDSGYTF. CDR3 nucleotide sequence: TGTGCCACCACAGTTGGGGTGGACAGTGGCTACACCTTC.

This chain joins TRBV19 and TRBJ2-3, with a weak D call TRBD1 (6 bases). Germline CDR1 and CDR2: LNHDA and SQIVND (reference sequence). Trimming cost V 2 bases and J 5 bases, with 14 bases left between them. The CDR3 consists of 15 residues. The CDR3 nucleotides are TGTGCCAGTAGTATACAGGGACACGTTGGAGATACGCAGTATTTT. Its translation: CASSIQGHVGDTQYF.

V usage is TRBV21-1 and J usage is TRBJ1-2. TRBV21-1 is given as a pseudogene. There are 20 residues in the CDR3. CDR3 sequence (DNA): TGTGCCAGCAGCAGCCGGGGGGGGACAGCGGGCCGCGACAAAGACTATGGCTACACCTTC. Translation gives CASSSRGGTAGRDKDYGYTF.

The genes are TRBV5-1 and TRBJ1-2; a weak D match, TRBD1 (5 bases). V gave up 3 bases and J gave up 4 bases, with 13 bases separating them. In germline, CDR1 is SGHRS, CDR2 YFSETQ. The length of the CDR3 is 14 residues. The CDR3 sequence is CASSSAGGGYGYTF. In nucleotides, the CDR3 is TGCGCCAGCAGCTCAGCGGGGGGAGGCTATGGCTACACCTTC. Using reference TRBV5-1 and TRBJ1-2 for the parts outside the CDR3, the full variable domain is KAGVTQTPRYLIKTRGQQVTLSCSPISGHRSVSWYQQTPGQGLQFLFEYFSETQRNKGNFPGRFSGRQFSNSRSEMNVSTLELGDSALYLCASSSAGGGYGYTFGSGTRLTVV.

The chain recombines TRBV9 with TRBJ1-2, with unresolved D. V was cut by 0 bases and J by 7 bases, with 13 bases left in between. The CDR3 loop spans 14 amino acids. The germline gives CDR1 SGDLS, CDR2 YYNGEE. CDR3 in DNA: TGTGCCAGCAGCGTAGGGTACAGTGCAGTTGGCTACACCTTC. It is translated as CASSVGYSAVGYTF.

This clone was counted a few times. The V and J genes are TRBV6-5 and TRBJ1-2; D not resolved. Trimming took 4 bases from V and 10 from J, leaving 13 bases between them. The CDR3 runs to 12 residues. CDR1 and CDR2 (germline): MNHEY, SVGAGI. CDR3 protein: CASSSPTGYYTF. Here the CDR3 DNA reads TGTGCCAGCAGTTCCCCAACGGGTTACTACACCTTC.

The chain couples TRBV15 to TRBJ1-5, with D tentatively TRBD1 (5 bases). V lost 1 base and J 7 bases, leaving 11 bases between the germline ends. Germline values: CDR1 LNHNV, CDR2 YYDKDF (reference sequence). The CDR3 runs to 14 residues. CDR3 coding DNA: TGTGCCACCAGCAGAGGGGACCGGGGGCAGCCCCAGCATTTT. Protein product: CATSRGDRGQPQHF.

The chain is built from TRBV7-2 and TRBJ1-1; D gene unclear. CDR1 is SGHTA, CDR2 FQGNSA, per germline. Between the trimmed V and J ends, which lost 1 base and 1 base, there was a span of 10 bases. This CDR3 has 15 residues. The CDR3 is CASSLELLPNTEAFF. The CDR3 bases are TGTGCCAGCAGCTTAGAGTTACTTCCGAACACTGAAGCTTTCTTT.

The chain couples TRBV5-1 to TRBJ2-1; TRBD2 matches at 8 bases. This CDR3 is built from 15 residues. V was clipped by 3 bases and J by 3 bases; unmatched bases: 5. Germline CDR1 reads SGHRS; CDR2 reads YFSETQ. CDR3 region: CASSWREDFYNEQFF. The CDR3 DNA follows: TGCGCCAGCAGCTGGCGGGAGGACTTCTACAATGAGCAGTTCTTC.

The CDR3 spells CASSKGVNTEAFF. DNA for the CDR3: TGTGCCAGCAGTAAGGGAGTGAACACTGAAGCTTTCTTT. The chain recombines TRBV2 with TRBJ1-1; D is uncertain. The CDR3 consists of 13 residues. V lost 5 bases to trimming and J lost 0 bases, with 7 bases between them. Germline values: CDR1 SNHLY, CDR2 FYNNEI.

This clone occurred a few times. This CDR3 is CASSTWDRGRAQPQHF. The CDR3 bases are TGTGCCAGTAGTACTTGGGACAGGGGTAGGGCTCAGCCCCAGCATTTT. The V gene is TRBV19, the J gene TRBJ1-5; 10 positions agree with TRBD1. The CDR3 has 16 amino acids. The trim removed 4 bases at V and 6 bases at J, leaving 9 bases unmatched. Germline V gives CDR1 LNHDA, CDR2 SQIVND (reference sequence).

CDR3 sequence reads: CASSHWGGLAVETQYF. Here the CDR3 DNA reads TGCGCCAGCAGCCATTGGGGGGGGTTAGCCGTCGAGACCCAGTACTTC. The chain carries TRBV4-3 and TRBJ2-5; 7 bases line up with TRBD2. After removal of 3 bases from V and 5 bases from J, the junction contained 12 bases not matched to a gene. The germline gives CDR1 LGHNA, CDR2 YSLEER. The CDR3 consists of 16 residues.

J is TRBJ1-3 and V is TRBV6-5; 7 bases agree with TRBD1. The CDR3 sequence is 15 residues long. V lost 6 bases, J lost 6 bases, and 11 bases stayed unmatched. Germline values: CDR1 MNHEY, CDR2 SVGAGI. The CDR3, as DNA: TGTGCCAGCAGCCCGGACAGGCATCGTGAAAACACCATATATTTT. Translating it yields CASSPDRHRENTIYF.

This chain uses TRBV9 with TRBJ2-2; TRBD1 matches 10 bases. The CDR3 length is 16 residues. CDR1 is SGDLS and CDR2 is YYNGEE in the germline V gene. After removal of 3 bases from V and 5 bases from J, the junction contained 7 bases not matched to a gene. The CDR3 here is CASSGGTGEVTGELFF. CDR3 sequence (DNA): TGTGCCAGCAGCGGTGGGACAGGGGAAGTAACCGGGGAGCTGTTTTTT.

The chain couples TRBV19 to TRBJ2-2, with TRBD2 matching over 10 bases. CDR3 length equals 14 residues. The V segment lost 9 bases and the J segment 7 bases; nucleotides outside the gene matches: 8. Germline assignment: CDR1 LNHDA and CDR2 SQIVND (reference sequence). The CDR3 bases are TGTGCCAGCCAGCGGGAGGGCTTCGTCGGGGAGCTGTTTTTT. Amino acid sequence: CASQREGFVGELFF. Full variable domain (missing parts from reference TRBV19 and TRBJ2-2): DGGITQSPKYLFRKEGQNVTLSCEQNLNHDAMYWYRQDPGQGLRLIYYSQIVNDFQKGDIAEGYSVSREKKESFPLTVTSAQKNPTAFYLCASQREGFVGELFFGEGSRLTVL.

The J gene is TRBJ2-7, the V gene TRBV7-2; 7 nucleotides align to TRBD1. This CDR3 region has 14 residues. V lost 5 bases and J lost 2; bases outside the gene matches: 6. Germline V gives CDR1 SGHTA, CDR2 FQGNSA. DNA for the CDR3: TGTGCCAGCAGCCGACCGGGACAGACCTACGAGCAGTACTTC. The encoded protein is CASSRPGQTYEQYF. The full variable domain, its missing parts supplied by reference TRBV7-2 and TRBJ2-7, is GAGVSQSPSNKVTEKGKDVELRCDPISGHTALYWYRQSLGQGLEFLIYFQGNSAPDKSGLPSDRFSAERTGGSVSTLTIQRTQQEDSAVYLCASSRPGQTYEQYFGPGTRLTVT.

The chain recombines TRBV5-1 with TRBJ1-1; tentative D call: TRBD1 (5 bases). The CDR3 spans 13 residues. The germline V and J ends were trimmed by 6 bases and 2 bases, with 11 bases remaining between them. Germline loops: CDR1 SGHRS, CDR2 YFSETQ. CDR3 sequence (DNA): TGCGCCAGCAAAGCAGGGTCTAACACTGAAGCTTTCTTT. Its protein product is CASKAGSNTEAFF.

The rearrangement uses TRBV4-3 and TRBJ2-7; 7 nucleotides align to TRBD1. Looked up from germline, CDR1 is LGHNA and CDR2 is YSLEER. V gave up 5 bases and J gave up 5 bases; unmatched junction bases: 12. This CDR3 has 15 residues. The CDR3 is CASSSEPLGGDEQYF. The CDR3 DNA sequence: TGCGCCAGCAGCTCAGAACCCCTAGGGGGCGACGAGCAGTACTTC.

The CDR3 here is CASSLSLMSSGRRPDTQYF. In DNA form, the CDR3 reads TGCGCCAGCAGCTTGTCTTTAATGTCTAGCGGGAGGAGGCCAGATACGCAGTATTTT. The gene calls are TRBV5-1 and TRBJ2-3; 11 bases agree with TRBD2. The CDR3 is 19 amino acids. Unmatched junction bases numbered 14, after V lost 1 base and J lost 4 bases. Germline V CDR1 and CDR2: SGHRS, YFSETQ.